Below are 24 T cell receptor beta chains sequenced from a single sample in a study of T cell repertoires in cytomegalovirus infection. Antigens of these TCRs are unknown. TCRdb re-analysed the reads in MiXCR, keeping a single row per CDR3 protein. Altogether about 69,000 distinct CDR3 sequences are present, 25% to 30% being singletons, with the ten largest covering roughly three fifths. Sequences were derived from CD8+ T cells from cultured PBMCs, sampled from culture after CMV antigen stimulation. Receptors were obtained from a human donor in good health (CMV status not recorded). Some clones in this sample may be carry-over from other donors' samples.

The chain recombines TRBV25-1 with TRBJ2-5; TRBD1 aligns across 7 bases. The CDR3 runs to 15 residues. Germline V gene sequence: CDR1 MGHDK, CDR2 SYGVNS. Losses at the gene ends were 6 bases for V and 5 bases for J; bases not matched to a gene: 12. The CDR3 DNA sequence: TGTGCCAGCAGGCCCCCGGACAGGCGGCAGGAGACCCAGTACTTC. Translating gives CASRPPDRRQETQYF.

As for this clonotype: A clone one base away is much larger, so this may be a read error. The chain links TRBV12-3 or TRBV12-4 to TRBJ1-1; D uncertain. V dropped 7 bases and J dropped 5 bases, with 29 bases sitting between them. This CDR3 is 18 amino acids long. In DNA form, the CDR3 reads TGTGCCAGCACTTTTGGTTCTGGGATCCCCGAGTCGAAGACTGAAGCTTTCTTT. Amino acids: CASTFGSGIPESKTEAFF.

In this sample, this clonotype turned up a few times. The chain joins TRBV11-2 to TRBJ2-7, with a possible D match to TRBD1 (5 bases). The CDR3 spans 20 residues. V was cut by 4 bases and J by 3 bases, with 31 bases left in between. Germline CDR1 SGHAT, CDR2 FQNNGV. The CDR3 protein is CASSSQGTGDLHRKVYEQYF. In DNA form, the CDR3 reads TGTGCCAGCAGCTCCCAGGGCACAGGTGACCTTCACCGTAAGGTCTACGAGCAGTACTTC. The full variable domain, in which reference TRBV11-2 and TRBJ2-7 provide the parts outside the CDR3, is EAGVAQSPRYKIIEKRQSVAFWCNPISGHATLYWYQQILGQGPKLLIQFQNNGVVDDSQLPKDRFSAERLKGVDSTLKIQPAKLEDSAVYLCASSSQGTGDLHRKVYEQYFGPGTRLTVT.

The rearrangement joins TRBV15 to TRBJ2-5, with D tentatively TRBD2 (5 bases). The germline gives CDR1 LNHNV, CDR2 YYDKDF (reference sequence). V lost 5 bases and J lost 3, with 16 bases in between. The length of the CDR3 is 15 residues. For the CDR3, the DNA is TGTGCCACCAGCCCACCGGGGAATTGGGAAGAGACCCAGTACTTC. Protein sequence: CATSPPGNWEETQYF.

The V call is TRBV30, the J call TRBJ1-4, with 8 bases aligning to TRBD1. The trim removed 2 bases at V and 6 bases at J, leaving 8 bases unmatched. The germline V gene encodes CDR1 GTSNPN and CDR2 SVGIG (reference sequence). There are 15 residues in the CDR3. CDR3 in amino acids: CAWSLRTGFYEKLFF. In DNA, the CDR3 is TGTGCCTGGAGTTTAAGGACAGGGTTTTATGAAAAACTGTTTTTT.

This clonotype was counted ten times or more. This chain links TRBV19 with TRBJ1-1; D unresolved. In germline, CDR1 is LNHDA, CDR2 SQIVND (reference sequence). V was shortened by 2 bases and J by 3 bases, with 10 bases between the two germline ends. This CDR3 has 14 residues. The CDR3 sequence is CASSISVFDTEAFF. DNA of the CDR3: TGTGCCAGTAGTATATCAGTTTTTGACACTGAAGCTTTCTTT.

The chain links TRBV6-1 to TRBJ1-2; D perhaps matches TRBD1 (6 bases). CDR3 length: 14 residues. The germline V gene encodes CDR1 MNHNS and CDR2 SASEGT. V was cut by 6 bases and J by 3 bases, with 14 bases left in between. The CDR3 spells CASRTTGTYYGYTF. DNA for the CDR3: TGTGCCAGCAGAACGACCGGGACATACTATGGCTACACCTTC.

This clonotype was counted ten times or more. CDR3 loop: CASSSMGNEQFF. The CDR3 DNA reads TGTGCCAGCAGCTCCATGGGCAATGAGCAGTTCTTC. The genes are TRBV7-2 and TRBJ2-1; D not resolved. Germline V gene data show CDR1 as SGHTA and CDR2 as FQGNSA. Trimming removed 4 bases at V and 6 bases at J, with 7 bases between. CDR3 length equals 12 residues.

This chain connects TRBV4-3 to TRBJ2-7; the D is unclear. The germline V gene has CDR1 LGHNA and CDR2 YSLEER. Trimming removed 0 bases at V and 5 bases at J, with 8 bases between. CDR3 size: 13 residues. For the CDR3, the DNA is TGCGCCAGCAGCCAAGATCCACGGGACGAGCAGTACTTC. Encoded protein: CASSQDPRDEQYF.

The CDR3 loop is CASSSRTNSYEQYF. The CDR3 DNA sequence: TGTGCCAGCAGCAGTAGGACTAACTCCTACGAGCAGTACTTC. J is TRBJ2-7 and V is TRBV11-3, with TRBD2 as a possible D gene (6 bases). Germline CDR1 is SGHNT and CDR2 is YENEEA. V gave up 5 bases and J gave up 0 bases, with 11 bases separating them. This CDR3 spans 14 amino acids.

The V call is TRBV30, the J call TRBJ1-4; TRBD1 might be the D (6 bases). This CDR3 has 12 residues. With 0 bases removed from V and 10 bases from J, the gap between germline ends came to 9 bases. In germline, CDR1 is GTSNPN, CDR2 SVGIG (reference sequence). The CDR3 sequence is CAWSVGGGKLFF. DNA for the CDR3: TGTGCCTGGAGTGTAGGAGGGGGAAAACTGTTTTTT.

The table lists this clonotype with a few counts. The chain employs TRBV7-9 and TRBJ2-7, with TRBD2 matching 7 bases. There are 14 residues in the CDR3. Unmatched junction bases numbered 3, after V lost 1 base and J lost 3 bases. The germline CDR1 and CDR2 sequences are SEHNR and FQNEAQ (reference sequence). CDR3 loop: CASSLVSGDYEQYF. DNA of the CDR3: TGTGCCAGCAGCTTAGTGAGCGGGGACTACGAGCAGTACTTC.

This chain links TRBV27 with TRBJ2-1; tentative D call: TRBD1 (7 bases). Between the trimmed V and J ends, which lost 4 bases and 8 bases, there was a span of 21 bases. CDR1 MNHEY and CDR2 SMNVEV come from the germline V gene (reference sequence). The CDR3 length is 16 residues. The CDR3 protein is CASSSRGVSQVDEQFF. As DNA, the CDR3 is TGTGCCAGCAGTTCCAGGGGGGTCTCCCAGGTGGATGAGCAGTTCTTC.

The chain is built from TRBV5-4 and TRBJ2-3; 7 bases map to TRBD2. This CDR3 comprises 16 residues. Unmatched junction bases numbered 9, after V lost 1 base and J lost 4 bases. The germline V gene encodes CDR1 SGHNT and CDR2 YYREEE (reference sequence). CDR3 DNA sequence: TGTGCCAGCAGCTTGCCCGCCAAGCGGGATCCAGATACGCAGTATTTT. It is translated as CASSLPAKRDPDTQYF.

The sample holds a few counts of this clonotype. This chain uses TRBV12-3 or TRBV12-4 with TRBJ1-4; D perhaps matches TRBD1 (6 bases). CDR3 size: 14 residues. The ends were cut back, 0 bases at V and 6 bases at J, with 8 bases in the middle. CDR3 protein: CASSLAGQDEKLFF. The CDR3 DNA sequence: TGTGCCAGCAGTTTAGCGGGACAAGATGAAAAACTGTTTTTT.

In DNA, the CDR3 is TGTGCCAGCAGTTCCACTCGGGGAGAGCAGTACTTC. Translated: CASSSTRGEQYF. This chain joins TRBV12-3 or TRBV12-4 and TRBJ2-7; tentatively, D is TRBD2 (5 bases). CDR3 length: 12 amino acids. Trimming left V 4 bases short and J 7 bases short, with 11 bases between.

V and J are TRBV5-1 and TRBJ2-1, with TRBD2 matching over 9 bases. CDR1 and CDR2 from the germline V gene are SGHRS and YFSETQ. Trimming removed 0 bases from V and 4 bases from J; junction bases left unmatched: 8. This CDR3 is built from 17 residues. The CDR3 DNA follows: TGCGCCAGCAGCTTGGCCCTAACGGGACTAGCTTACAATGAGCAGTTCTTC. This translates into CASSLALTGLAYNEQFF.

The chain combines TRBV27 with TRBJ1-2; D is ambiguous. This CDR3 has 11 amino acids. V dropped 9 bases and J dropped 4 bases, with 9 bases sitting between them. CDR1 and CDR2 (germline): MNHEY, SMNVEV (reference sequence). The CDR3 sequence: CASSEGYGYTF. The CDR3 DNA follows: TGTGCCAGTTCGGAGGGCTATGGCTACACCTTC.

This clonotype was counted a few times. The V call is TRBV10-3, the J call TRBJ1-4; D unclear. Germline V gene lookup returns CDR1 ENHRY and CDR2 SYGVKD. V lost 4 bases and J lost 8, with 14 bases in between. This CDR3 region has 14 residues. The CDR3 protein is CAISVNLAGEKLFF. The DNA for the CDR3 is TGTGCCATCAGTGTGAACTTGGCGGGGGAAAAACTGTTTTTT.

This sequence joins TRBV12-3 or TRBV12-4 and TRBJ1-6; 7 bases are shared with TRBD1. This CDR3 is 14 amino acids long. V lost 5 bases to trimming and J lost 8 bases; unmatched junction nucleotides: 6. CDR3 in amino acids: CASSQKGADSPLHF. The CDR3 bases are TGTGCCAGCAGTCAGAAGGGGGCGGATTCACCCCTCCACTTT.

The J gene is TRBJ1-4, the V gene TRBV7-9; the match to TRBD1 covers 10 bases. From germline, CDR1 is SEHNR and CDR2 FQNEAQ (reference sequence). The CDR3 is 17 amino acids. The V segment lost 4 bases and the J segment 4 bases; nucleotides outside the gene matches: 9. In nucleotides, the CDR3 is TGTGCCAGCAGCTCCCGGGGACAGGGGAGTTATAATGAAAAACTGTTTTTT. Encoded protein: CASSSRGQGSYNEKLFF.

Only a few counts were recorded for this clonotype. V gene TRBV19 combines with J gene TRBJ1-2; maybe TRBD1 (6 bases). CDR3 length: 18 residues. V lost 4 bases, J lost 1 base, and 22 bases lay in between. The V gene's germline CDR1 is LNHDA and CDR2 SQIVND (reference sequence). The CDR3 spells CASSTFHRASPINYGYTF. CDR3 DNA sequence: TGTGCCAGTAGTACCTTCCACAGGGCATCACCAATTAACTATGGCTACACCTTC.

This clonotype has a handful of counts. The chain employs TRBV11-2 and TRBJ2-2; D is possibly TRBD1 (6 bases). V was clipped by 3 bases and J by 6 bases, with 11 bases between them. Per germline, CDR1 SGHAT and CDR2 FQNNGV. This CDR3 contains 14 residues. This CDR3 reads CASSFQGPAGELFF. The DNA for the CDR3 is TGTGCCAGCAGCTTTCAGGGGCCCGCCGGGGAGCTGTTTTTT.

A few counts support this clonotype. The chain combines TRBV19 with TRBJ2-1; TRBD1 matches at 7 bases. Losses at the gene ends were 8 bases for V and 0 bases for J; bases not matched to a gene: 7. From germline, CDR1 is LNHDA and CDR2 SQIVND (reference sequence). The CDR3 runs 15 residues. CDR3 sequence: CASRYRGHSYNEQFF. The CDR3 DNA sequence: TGTGCCAGTCGCTACAGGGGTCACTCCTACAATGAGCAGTTCTTC.